This T cell receptor (beta chain) was identified in a study of shared clonotypes between healthy human individuals. Study outcomes and limitations: Naive CD4 clonotypes overlapped across a handful of donors at roughly 5%. Naive subsets, compared against memory subsets, generally had larger estimated richness values.

The CDR3 has 15 amino acids. Germline loops: CDR1 KGHSH, CDR2 LQKENI. Trimming shortened V by 3 bases and J by 10 bases, and 19 bases separated the two germline ends. This clone was picked up one time. The target antigen is unknown. When replicate PCRs were run on sorted subsets, they used 200 ng DNA, about 31,000 T cell genomes. Sequencing used immunoSEQ multiplex PCR; TCRdb keeps in-frame clones, though not all of them. The sample includes around 1.1 million clones, approximately 77% of them seen just once. CD45RA+ naive and CD45RA-negative memory subsets were separated from CD4+ cells. Sample: memory CD4+ T cells from PBMCs. Subset indicated: CD45RA-negative fraction. This sequence originates from a man between 18 and 29 years old in good health. Some clones in this sample may be carry-over from other donors' samples. The J gene is TRBJ2-1, the V gene TRBV18; weak D call: TRBD1 (5 bases). The DNA for the CDR3 is TGTGCCAGCTCACCCATAACCAGTACAGGATCCGAGCAGTTCTTC. The encoded protein is CASSPITSTGSEQFF.